The present entry profiles one T cell receptor beta chain with its context. The antigen remains unidentified. Lesional scalp punch biopsies and peripheral blood were collected from alopecia areata patients. A FACSAria was used to sort CD4+ and CD8+ T cells. These cells came from PBMCs. It was cDNA, reverse transcribed from extracted RNA, that served as the sequencing template. Data came from immunoSEQ multiplex PCR; TCRdb stores just in-frame clones and leaves some out. The table records under 70,000 clones, about three fifths of them present only once. This record comes from a study of CD8+ T cells in alopecia areata. Background on the study: Patients in the study were on tofacitinib for 6 to 18 months, then off it for 6 months.

Study outcomes and limitations: Between patients, shared TCR sequences were less clear than in mice. This was possibly due in part to HLA diversity in the patient population.

V lost 3 bases and J lost 0; bases outside the gene matches: 6. The CDR3 extends over 17 amino acids. Germline-derived CDR1 and CDR2 are MGHRA and YSYEKL. This material consisted of CD8+ T cells sorted from blood, taken at week 0. The gene calls are TRBV4-1 and TRBJ2-3; 10 bases line up with TRBD2. This receptor was identified in a human donor with alopecia areata. The CDR3 bases are TGCGCCAGCAGCCAGTACGGACTAGCGGATAGCACAGATACGCAGTATTTT. Translation: CASSQYGLADSTDTQYF.